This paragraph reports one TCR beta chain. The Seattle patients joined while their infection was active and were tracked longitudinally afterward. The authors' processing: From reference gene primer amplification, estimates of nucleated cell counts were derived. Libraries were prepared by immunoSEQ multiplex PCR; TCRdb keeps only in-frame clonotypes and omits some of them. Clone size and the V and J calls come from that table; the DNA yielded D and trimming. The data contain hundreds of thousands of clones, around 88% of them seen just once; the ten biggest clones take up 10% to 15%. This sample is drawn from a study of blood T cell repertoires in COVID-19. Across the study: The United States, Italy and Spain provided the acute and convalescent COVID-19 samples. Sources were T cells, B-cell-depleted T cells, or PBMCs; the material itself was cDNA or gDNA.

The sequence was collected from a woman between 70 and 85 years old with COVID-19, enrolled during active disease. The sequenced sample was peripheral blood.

The CDR3: CATAGTGTEAFF. In DNA, the CDR3 is TGTGCCACCGCCGGGACAGGCACTGAAGCTTTCTTT. The chain recombines TRBV10-3 with TRBJ1-1, with TRBD1 identical over 8 bases. CDR1 and CDR2 from the germline V gene are ENHRY and SYGVKD. Losses at the gene ends were 10 bases for V and 4 bases for J; bases not matched to a gene: 5. The CDR3 length is 12 residues.